The 28 T cell receptor beta chains presented below share a single source sample, sequenced in a study of OX40 agonist ivuxolimab in advanced cancers. Library prep was done by the immunoSEQ multiplex PCR assay. TCRdb holds this immuneACCESS table with in-frame rearrangements only. Some clones are missing; in checked studies, unresolved V genes explain under half, and the rest has no known cause. The sample table contains approximately 100,000 clones; only one count was recorded for around 85% of them. The top ten hold less than 5% of the sample. The sample was CD4+ or CD8+ T cells sorted from blood, taken in a trial of the OX40 agonist ivuxolimab. These receptors were collected from an adult with an advanced solid tumor such as melanoma, head and neck, liver or kidney cancer.

This clone was picked up one time. V usage is TRBV14 and J usage is TRBJ2-5; D not certain. The germline V and J ends were trimmed by 0 bases and 5 bases, with 10 bases remaining between them. Germline V CDR1 and CDR2: SGHDN, FVKESK. This CDR3 is built from 14 residues. The CDR3 DNA follows: TGTGCCAGCAGCCAAGAAAAGGGTTTGGAGACCCAGTACTTC. Its protein is CASSQEKGLETQYF.

CDR3 in amino acids: CASSDERDLSYEQYF. Written as DNA, the CDR3 is TGTGCCAGCAGTGATGAGAGGGACCTATCCTACGAGCAGTACTTC. The V gene is TRBV6-1, the J gene TRBJ2-7; tentatively, D is TRBD1 or TRBD2 (5 bases each). V was pared by 3 bases and J by 1 base, with 13 bases between. Germline loops: CDR1 MNHNS, CDR2 SASEGT. This CDR3 is 15 amino acids long.

This chain joins TRBV2 and TRBJ1-1; TRBD1 matches 8 bases. This CDR3 has 15 amino acids. V was clipped by 2 bases and J by 3 bases; unmatched bases: 5. In germline, CDR1 is SNHLY, CDR2 FYNNEI. The CDR3 spells CASSEYTGGDTEAFF. The CDR3 region has the DNA TGTGCCAGCAGTGAATATACAGGGGGTGACACTGAAGCTTTCTTT.

V is TRBV5-1 and J is TRBJ2-7, with a tentative D call TRBD2 (6 bases). The V end lost 0 bases, the J end lost 1 base, and 11 bases lay between the germline ends. CDR1 and CDR2 (germline): SGHRS, YFSETQ. This CDR3 contains 15 residues. In DNA form, the CDR3 reads TGCGCCAGCAGCTTGGTTGGCGGGGATTCCTACGAGCAGTACTTC. It specifies CASSLVGGDSYEQYF.

The chain recombines TRBV11-3 with TRBJ2-1, with TRBD2 as a possible D gene (6 bases). This CDR3 is built from 14 residues. V dropped 5 bases and J dropped 3 bases, with 11 bases sitting between them. CDR1 is SGHNT and CDR2 is YENEEA in the germline V gene. Written as DNA, the CDR3 is TGTGCCAGCAGCCGTGGAGGGCTCTACAATGAGCAGTTCTTC. Translating gives CASSRGGLYNEQFF.

The rearrangement links TRBV5-1 to TRBJ2-3; D ambiguous. Germline V gene sequence: CDR1 SGHRS, CDR2 YFSETQ. The V end lost 3 bases, the J end lost 6 bases, and 14 bases lay between the germline ends. The CDR3 runs to 14 residues. The CDR3 sequence is CASSSRNNGDTQYF. CDR3 DNA sequence: TGCGCCAGCAGCTCGAGAAACAATGGGGATACGCAGTATTTT. Variable domain in full (rest from reference TRBV5-1 and TRBJ2-3): KAGVTQTPRYLIKTRGQQVTLSCSPISGHRSVSWYQQTPGQGLQFLFEYFSETQRNKGNFPGRFSGRQFSNSRSEMNVSTLELGDSALYLCASSSRNNGDTQYFGPGTRLTVL.

In its sample, this clone was seen a few times. The gene calls are TRBV7-2 and TRBJ2-1; TRBD1 or TRBD2 may be the D gene (5 bases each). In germline, CDR1 is SGHTA, CDR2 FQGNSA. The CDR3 loop spans 15 amino acids. V lost 3 bases and J lost 5, with 14 bases in between. The CDR3 bases are TGTGCCAGCAGCTTCTTACTTGGGGGAGACAATGAGCAGTTCTTC. Its translation: CASSFLLGGDNEQFF.

The chain has TRBV5-1 and TRBJ2-5; 14 bases line up with TRBD2. V was clipped by 4 bases and J by 5 bases; unmatched bases: 7. Germline V gene lookup returns CDR1 SGHRS and CDR2 YFSETQ. The CDR3 length is 16 residues. The CDR3 DNA sequence: TGCGCCAGCAGCCCGGGACTAGCGGGGGCGGAGGAGACCCAGTACTTC. Protein product: CASSPGLAGAEETQYF.

The J gene is TRBJ2-7, the V gene TRBV27, with D possibly TRBD1 on 5 matching bases. There are 14 residues in the CDR3. Germline CDR1 MNHEY, CDR2 SMNVEV (reference sequence). V lost 5 bases and J lost 5, with 16 bases in between. As DNA, the CDR3 is TGTGCCAGCAGTCTCGCAGGGATGAGCAACGAGCAGTACTTC. It yields the protein CASSLAGMSNEQYF.

This rearrangement joins TRBV28 to TRBJ2-7; no clear D. Germline CDR1 and CDR2: MDHEN and SYDVKM. The CDR3 contains 12 residues. V lost 6 bases, J lost 5 bases, and 11 bases lay in between. As DNA, the CDR3 is TGTGCCAGCAGCTTACCTGGAGACGAGCAGTACTTC. Amino acids: CASSLPGDEQYF.

V and J are TRBV30 and TRBJ2-5; 7 bases are shared with TRBD2. V trimming: 0 bases; J trimming: 3 bases; junction bases outside the gene matches: 7. Per germline, CDR1 GTSNPN and CDR2 SVGIG (reference sequence). The CDR3 totals 15 residues. CDR3 region: CAWSVGSSGEETQYF. In nucleotides, the CDR3 is TGTGCCTGGAGTGTTGGGTCTAGCGGCGAAGAGACCCAGTACTTC.

V usage is TRBV28 and J usage is TRBJ2-3, with D perhaps TRBD2 (6 bases). The germline V gene encodes CDR1 MDHEN and CDR2 SYDVKM. The CDR3 consists of 14 residues. Trimming pared 1 base from V and 4 bases from J, leaving 9 bases between. In DNA, the CDR3 is TGTGCCAGCAGTTTATTAGCGGCGGCAGATACGCAGTATTTT. Translating it yields CASSLLAAADTQYF.

The chain combines TRBV5-4 with TRBJ2-5, with 12 positions matching TRBD1. Matching the DNA end better, TRBJ2-7 makes the J call doubtful. This CDR3 is built from 15 residues. CDR1 is SGHNT, CDR2 YYREEE, per germline (reference sequence). The CDR3 is CASSLPGQGAYEQYF. In nucleotides, the CDR3 is TGTGCCAGCAGCTTGCCGGGACAGGGGGCATACGAGCAGTACTTC.

This clone was seen more than once but under ten times. The rearrangement uses TRBV18 and TRBJ2-1; D uncertain. The CDR3 consists of 14 residues. Per the germline V gene, CDR1 is KGHSH and CDR2 is LQKENI. V was pared by 5 bases and J by 5 bases, with 13 bases between. CDR3 bases: TGTGCCAGCTCAAAAGGATACAGCGACAATGAGCAGTTCTTC. Its translation: CASSKGYSDNEQFF.

V gene TRBV4-1 combines with J gene TRBJ1-3; possible D gene TRBD1, 5 bases. Germline CDR1 and CDR2: MGHRA and YSYEKL. Trimming pared 3 bases from V and 2 bases from J, leaving 8 bases between. The CDR3 loop spans 14 amino acids. The CDR3 loop reads CASSQQGTGNTIYF. The CDR3 DNA reads TGCGCCAGCAGCCAGCAGGGAACTGGAAACACCATATATTTT.

This chain links TRBV5-6 with TRBJ2-7; D tentatively fits TRBD1 or TRBD2 (5 bases each). Between the trimmed V and J ends, which lost 4 bases and 2 bases, there was a span of 13 bases. This CDR3 is 14 amino acids long. In germline, CDR1 is SGHDT, CDR2 YYEEEE. The CDR3 region has the DNA TGTGCCAGCAGCGCCGGGACGGACCCCTACGAGCAGTACTTC. This encodes CASSAGTDPYEQYF.

The table lists this clone with a count of one. The gene calls are TRBV2 and TRBJ1-1, with TRBD1 identical over 8 bases. J was trimmed by 4 bases and V by 6 bases; bases with no gene match: 10. This CDR3 spans 15 amino acids. Germline V gene lookup returns CDR1 SNHLY and CDR2 FYNNEI. The CDR3 bases are TGTGCCAGCAGACTTAGGACAGGGCCGATCACTGAAGCTTTCTTT. This gives the protein CASRLRTGPITEAFF.

Only one count was recorded for this clone. The J gene is TRBJ2-2, the V gene TRBV23-1; the D call may be TRBD1 or TRBD2 (5 bases each). TRBV23-1 is given ORF status, its function remaining uncertain. The CDR3 covers 15 residues. Trimming left V 4 bases short and J 4 bases short, with 13 bases between. The CDR3 nucleotides read TGCGCCAGCAGTCGCAGGGAGAAGGTCACCGGGGAGCTGTTTTTT. This codes for CASSRREKVTGELFF.

The chain uses TRBV4-3 and TRBJ1-5; D uncertain. The germline V and J ends were trimmed by 0 bases and 4 bases, with 1 base remaining between them. CDR3 size: 12 residues. Germline assignment: CDR1 LGHNA and CDR2 YSLEER. CDR3 loop: CASSQDNQPQHF. DNA of the CDR3: TGCGCCAGCAGCCAAGATAATCAGCCCCAGCATTTT.

The chain carries TRBV27 and TRBJ2-7; possible D gene TRBD2, 5 bases. V was pared by 1 base and J by 1 base, with 8 bases between. Germline assignment: CDR1 MNHEY and CDR2 SMNVEV (reference sequence). The CDR3 is 14 residues long. The CDR3, as DNA: TGTGCCAGCAGTTTATTTACGGGGTCCTACGAGCAGTACTTC. This sequence encodes CASSLFTGSYEQYF.

The genes are TRBV11-3 and TRBJ1-1; D ambiguous. There are 11 residues in the CDR3. Germline-derived CDR1 and CDR2 are SGHNT and YENEEA. V lost 7 bases to trimming and J lost 7 bases, with 10 bases between them. In DNA, the CDR3 is TGTGCCAGCACTAAGACAAATGAAGCTTTCTTT. Encoded protein: CASTKTNEAFF.

This chain connects TRBV6-5 to TRBJ1-3; D not certain. Per the germline V gene, CDR1 is MNHEY and CDR2 is SVGAGI. V lost 7 bases, J lost 1 base, and 11 bases lay in between. The CDR3 sequence is 14 residues long. CDR3 sequence: CASTSSGSGNTIYF. In nucleotides, the CDR3 is TGTGCCAGCACCTCCTCGGGGTCTGGAAACACCATATATTTT.

The chain uses TRBV5-1 and TRBJ1-1; TRBD1 is a possible D gene (5 bases). Trimming took off 1 base at V and 0 bases at J, with 10 bases between the two ends. CDR1 SGHRS and CDR2 YFSETQ come from the germline V gene. The CDR3 has 15 amino acids. The DNA for the CDR3 is TGCGCCAGCAGCTTGAGTTTGGGGGTGAACACTGAAGCTTTCTTT. Its translation: CASSLSLGVNTEAFF.

The chain uses TRBV6-4 and TRBJ2-3, with TRBD2 identical over 8 bases. The CDR3 runs 14 residues. Germline values: CDR1 MRHNA, CDR2 SNTAGT. Germline trimming cut 8 bases from V and 1 base from J; bases unmatched to any gene: 5. The CDR3, as DNA: TGTGCCAGCCAGAAGACTAGCGGCACAGATACGCAGTATTTT. Residues: CASQKTSGTDTQYF.

The CDR3 protein is CASSLGEGTPLHF. DNA of the CDR3: TGTGCCAGCAGTCTCGGGGAGGGGACACCCCTCCACTTT. The V call is TRBV27, the J call TRBJ1-6; possible D gene TRBD1, 5 bases. The CDR3 loop spans 13 amino acids. Germline CDR1 and CDR2: MNHEY and SMNVEV (reference sequence). Between the trimmed V and J ends, which lost 5 bases and 11 bases, there was a span of 13 bases.

The chain combines TRBV19 with TRBJ1-2; perhaps TRBD1 as D (5 bases). The germline V gene encodes CDR1 LNHDA and CDR2 SQIVND (reference sequence). V was shortened by 3 bases and J by 4 bases, with 12 bases between the two germline ends. CDR3 size: 14 residues. In DNA, the CDR3 is TGTGCCAGTAGTATTGGGGACGGACGCTATGGCTACACCTTC. Its protein product is CASSIGDGRYGYTF.

The chain has TRBV14 and TRBJ2-7, with D possibly being TRBD2 (5 bases). Trimming shortened V by 1 base and J by 3 bases, and 19 bases separated the two germline ends. The CDR3 is 17 residues long. The germline CDR1 and CDR2 sequences are SGHDN and FVKESK. CDR3 sequence (DNA): TGTGCCAGCAGCCAAGCATCCTCGGGGAACACCTACTACGAGCAGTACTTC. It encodes CASSQASSGNTYYEQYF.

This chain connects TRBV6-5 to TRBJ1-5, with 7 bases fitting TRBD1. Germline assignment: CDR1 MNHEY and CDR2 SVGAGI. Losses at the gene ends were 5 bases for V and 2 bases for J; bases not matched to a gene: 3. CDR3 length: 14 amino acids. The chain's CDR3 is CASSPTGGNQPQHF. CDR3 sequence (DNA): TGTGCCAGCAGTCCTACAGGGGGCAATCAGCCCCAGCATTTT.